These T cell receptor beta chains were read from a single sample in a study of control samples from healthy donors and cancer patients. Produced via immunoSEQ multiplex PCR; TCRdb's table is partial and in-frame only. The table shows approximately 160,000 clones, with around 90% occurring only once. Sequenced input: blood. These receptors originate from a woman aged 25 to 39 in good health. CDR3s include the opening cysteine and the closing phenylalanine or tryptophan. D genes are given only for firm matches. Only some rows state a clone size, as once, few, many or a class for expanded clones.

length: 15; D: .; J: TRBJ2-7; V: TRBV5-5; size: .; DNA: TGTGCCAGCAGCATTAACTCGGACTTATCCTACGAGCAGTACTTC; CDR3: CASSINSDLSYEQYF
length: 11; D: .; J: TRBJ2-7; V: TRBV5-5; size: few; DNA: TGTGCCAGCAGTGGGGCCTACGAGCAGTACTTC; CDR3: CASSGAYEQYF
length: 14; D: .; J: TRBJ1-4; V: TRBV6-5; size: .; DNA: TGTGCCAGCAGGGTGGACCCGACTAATGAAAAACTGTTTTTT; CDR3: CASRVDPTNEKLFF
length: 15; D: .; J: TRBJ2-1; V: TRBV18; size: .; DNA: TGTGCCAGCTCACCACCAGGGAGCTCCTACAATGAGCAGTTCTTC; CDR3: CASSPPGSSYNEQFF
length: 15; D: TRBD1; J: TRBJ2-7; V: TRBV13; size: .; DNA: TGTGCCAGCAGCTTCTCGGGACAGGGGGCCTACGAGCAGTACTTC; CDR3: CASSFSGQGAYEQYF
length: 14; D: TRBD1; J: TRBJ1-5; V: TRBV6-5; size: .; DNA: TGTGCCAGCCACAGGGGACAGTCCAATCAGCCCCAGCATTTT; CDR3: CASHRGQSNQPQHF
length: 13; D: .; J: TRBJ2-7; V: TRBV15; size: .; DNA: TGTGCCACCAGCAGAGATCGCGGGCGAGGGCAGTACTTC; CDR3: CATSRDRGRGQYF
length: 12; D: .; J: TRBJ2-7; V: TRBV20-1; size: .; DNA: TGCAGTGCTAGTGCCCAGACCTACGAGCAGTACTTC; CDR3: CSASAQTYEQYF
length: 12; D: .; J: TRBJ2-2; V: TRBV11-3; size: .; DNA: TGTGCCAGCAGCCATAGCACCGGGGAGCTGTTTTTT; CDR3: CASSHSTGELFF
length: 14; D: .; J: TRBJ1-2; V: TRBV20-1; size: .; DNA: TGCAGTGCTAGTGTCTTACAGGAGGCGAGGGGCTACACCTTC; CDR3: CSASVLQEARGYTF